This T cell receptor (beta chain) was identified during a study of blood T cell repertoires in COVID-19. Study summary: Nucleic acid was either cDNA or gDNA, and it came from T cells, B-cell-depleted T cells, or PBMCs.

As originally analysed: Using reference gene primer amplification, nucleated cell counts were estimated. Clones were read by immunoSEQ multiplex PCR, and TCRdb kept only the in-frame ones, dropping some. The V and J calls and clone size come from that table; D and trimming were worked out from the DNA. The sample includes some 120,000 clones, roughly 88% seen only once; the top ten take about 5.4%. The material sequenced was peripheral blood. This TCR was sampled from a human donor in a cohort sampled during active COVID-19.

The DNA of the CDR3 is TGTGCCAGCAGCTGGGGACTAGCGGGAGCTGAGCAGTTCTTC. It translates to CASSWGLAGAEQFF. This chain uses TRBV5-4 with TRBJ2-1; TRBD2 matches at 14 bases. The CDR3 runs 14 residues. Per germline, CDR1 SGHNT and CDR2 YYREEE (reference sequence). The trim removed 3 bases at V and 9 bases at J, leaving 2 bases unmatched.